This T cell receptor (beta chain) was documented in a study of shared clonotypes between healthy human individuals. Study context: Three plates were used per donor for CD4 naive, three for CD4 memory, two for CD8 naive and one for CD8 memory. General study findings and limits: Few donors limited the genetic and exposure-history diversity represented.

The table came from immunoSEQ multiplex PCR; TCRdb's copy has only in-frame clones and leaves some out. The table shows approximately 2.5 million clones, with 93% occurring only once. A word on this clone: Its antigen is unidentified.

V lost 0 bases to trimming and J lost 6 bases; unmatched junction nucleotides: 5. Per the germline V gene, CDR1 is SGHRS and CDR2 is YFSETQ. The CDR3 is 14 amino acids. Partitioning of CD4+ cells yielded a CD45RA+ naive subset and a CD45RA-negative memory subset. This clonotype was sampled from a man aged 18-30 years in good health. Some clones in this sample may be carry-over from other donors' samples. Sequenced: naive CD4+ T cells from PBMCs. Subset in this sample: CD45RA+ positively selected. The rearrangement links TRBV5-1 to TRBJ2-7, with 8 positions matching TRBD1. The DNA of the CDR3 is TGCGCCAGCAGCTTGGAGGACAGGGTAGGCGAGCAGTACTTC. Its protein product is CASSLEDRVGEQYF.